The source of this T cell receptor beta chain is a study of CD8 T cells in ankylosing spondylitis. The CDR3 loop spans 15 amino acids. Trimming at V came to 3 bases and at J to 4 bases, leaving 8 bases not matched to a gene. The germline V gene encodes CDR1 SGHRS and CDR2 YFSETQ. This clonotype was counted ten times or more. Its antigen is unknown. As the method for making TCR beta libraries, quantitative 5'-RACE with molecular barcodes was used. TCRdb reprocessed the 5' RACE reads with MiXCR, giving one entry per CDR3 protein. The sample consists of under 250,000 distinct CDR3 sequences, roughly 25% of them appearing once. Study results and limitations: A TCR beta motif of several highly homologous variants seemed to mark ankylosing spondylitis blood. CD8+ by phenotype, disease-linked clones were relatively rare in peripheral blood. Significantly higher representation of disease-linked clones was reported for matched ankylosing spondylitis synovial fluid.

The chain is built from TRBV5-1 and TRBJ2-5; 8 nucleotides agree with TRBD2. Sequenced material: blood, either unsorted or a sorted T cell fraction (not recorded which). This TCR was recovered from a male donor with ankylosing spondylitis or in good health (not recorded which). In nucleotides, the CDR3 is TGCGCCAGCAGCTGGCGCGCGGGAGGAGGAGAGACCCAGTACTTC. This sequence encodes CASSWRAGGGETQYF.